This T cell receptor (beta chain) was identified during a study of T cells after yellow fever vaccination. Whole-study results and caveats: Overall, a small share of clonotypes was seen in both CD4 and CD8 compartments.

MiXCR, run by TCRdb on the 5' RACE reads, gives a single entry per CDR3 protein. The sample lists 360,000 or so distinct CDR3 sequences, more than 9% occurring once. The CDR3 is made up of 14 amino acids. V lost 5 bases to trimming and J lost 11 bases; unmatched junction nucleotides: 9. Germline CDR1 reads DFQATT; CDR2 reads SNEGSKA (reference sequence). This clonotype appeared many times. As yet, its antigen is unknown. V usage is TRBV20-1 and J usage is TRBJ2-1; 13 positions agree with TRBD2. The TCR sequence derives from a man younger than 35 who received the YFV17D yellow fever vaccine. This specimen was PBMCs, taken on the day of the first yellow fever vaccination. In DNA form, the CDR3 reads TGCAGTGCTCATACTAGCGGGGGGGCCAACAAGCAGTTCTTC. Encoded protein: CSAHTSGGANKQFF.